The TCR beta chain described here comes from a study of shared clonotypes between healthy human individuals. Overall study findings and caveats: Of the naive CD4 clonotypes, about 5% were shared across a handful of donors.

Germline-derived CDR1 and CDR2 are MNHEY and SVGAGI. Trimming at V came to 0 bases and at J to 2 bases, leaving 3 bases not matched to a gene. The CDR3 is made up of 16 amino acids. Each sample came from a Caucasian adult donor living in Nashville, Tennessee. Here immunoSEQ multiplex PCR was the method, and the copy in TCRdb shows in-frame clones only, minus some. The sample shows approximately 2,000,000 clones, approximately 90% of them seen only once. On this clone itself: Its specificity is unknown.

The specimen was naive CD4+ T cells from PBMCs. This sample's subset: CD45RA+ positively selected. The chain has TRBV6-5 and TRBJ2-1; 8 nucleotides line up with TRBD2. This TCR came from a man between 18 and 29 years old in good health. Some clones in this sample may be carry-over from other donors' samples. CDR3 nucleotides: TGTGCCAGCAGTTACTCAGGGACTAGAGCCTACAATGAGCAGTTCTTC. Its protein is CASSYSGTRAYNEQFF.